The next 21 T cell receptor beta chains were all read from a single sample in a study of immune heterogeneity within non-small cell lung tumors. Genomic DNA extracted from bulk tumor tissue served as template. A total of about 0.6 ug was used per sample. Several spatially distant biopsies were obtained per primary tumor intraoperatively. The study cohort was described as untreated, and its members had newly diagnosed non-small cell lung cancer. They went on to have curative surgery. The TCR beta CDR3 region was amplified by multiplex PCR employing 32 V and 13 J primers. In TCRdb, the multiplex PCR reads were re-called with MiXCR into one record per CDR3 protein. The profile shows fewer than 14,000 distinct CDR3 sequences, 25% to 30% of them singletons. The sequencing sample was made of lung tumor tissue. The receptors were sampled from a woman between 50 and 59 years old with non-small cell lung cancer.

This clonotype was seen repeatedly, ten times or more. This CDR3 reads CASSRGEGNQPQHF. In DNA form, the CDR3 reads TGTGCCAGCAGCAGGGGGGAAGGCAATCAGCCCCAGCATTTT. The chain employs TRBV2 and TRBJ1-5, with 7 bases fitting TRBD1. The CDR3 consists of 14 residues. Germline CDR1 and CDR2: SNHLY and FYNNEI. V lost 6 bases to trimming and J lost 2 bases; unmatched junction nucleotides: 4.

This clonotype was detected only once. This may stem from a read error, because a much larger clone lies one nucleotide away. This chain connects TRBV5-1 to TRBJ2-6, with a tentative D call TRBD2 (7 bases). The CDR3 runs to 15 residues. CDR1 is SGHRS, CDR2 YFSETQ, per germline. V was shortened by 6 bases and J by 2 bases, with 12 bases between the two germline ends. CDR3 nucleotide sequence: TGCGCCAGCACCAAGGGGGGGCCTGGGGCCAACGTCCTGACTTTC. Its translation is CASTKGGPGANVLTF.

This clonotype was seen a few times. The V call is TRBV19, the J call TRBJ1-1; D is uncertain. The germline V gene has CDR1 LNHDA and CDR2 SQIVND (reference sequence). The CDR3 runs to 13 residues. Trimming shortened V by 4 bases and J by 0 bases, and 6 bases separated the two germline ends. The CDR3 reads CASSSSMNTEAFF. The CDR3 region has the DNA TGTGCCAGTAGTAGTAGTATGAACACTGAAGCTTTCTTT.

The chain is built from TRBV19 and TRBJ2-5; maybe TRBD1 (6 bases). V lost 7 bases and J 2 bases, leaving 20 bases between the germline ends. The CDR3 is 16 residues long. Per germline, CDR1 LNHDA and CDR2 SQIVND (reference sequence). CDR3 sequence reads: CASTPLFVGAQETQYF. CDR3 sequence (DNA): TGTGCCAGTACCCCTTTATTCGTGGGGGCGCAAGAGACCCAGTACTTC.

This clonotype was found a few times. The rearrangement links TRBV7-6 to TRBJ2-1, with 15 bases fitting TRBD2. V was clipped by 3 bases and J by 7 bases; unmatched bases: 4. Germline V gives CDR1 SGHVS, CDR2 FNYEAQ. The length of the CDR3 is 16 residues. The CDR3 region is CASSLGTSGRRNEQFF. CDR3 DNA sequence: TGTGCCAGCAGCTTGGGGACTAGCGGGAGGAGGAATGAGCAGTTCTTC.

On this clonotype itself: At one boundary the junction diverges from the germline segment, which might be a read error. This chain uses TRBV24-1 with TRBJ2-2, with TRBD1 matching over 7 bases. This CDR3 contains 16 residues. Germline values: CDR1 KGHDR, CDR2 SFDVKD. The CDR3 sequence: CATSDLTGRNTGDLFF. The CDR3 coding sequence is TGTGCCACCAGTGATCTGACAGGGCGAAACACCGGGGACCTGTTTTTT.

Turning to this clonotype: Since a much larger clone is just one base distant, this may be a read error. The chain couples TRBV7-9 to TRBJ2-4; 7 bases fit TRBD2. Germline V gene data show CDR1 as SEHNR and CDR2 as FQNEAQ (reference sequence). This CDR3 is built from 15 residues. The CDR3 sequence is CAISFGGGNKNIQYF. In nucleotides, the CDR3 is TGTGCCATCAGCTTTGGGGGAGGGAACAAAAACATTCAGTACTTC. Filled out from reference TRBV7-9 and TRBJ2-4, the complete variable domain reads DTGVSQNPRHKITKRGQNVTFRCDPISEHNRLYWYRQTLGQGPEFLTYFQNEAQLEKSRLLSDRFSAERPKGSFSTLEIQRTEQGDSAMYLCAISFGGGNKNIQYFGAGTRLSVL.

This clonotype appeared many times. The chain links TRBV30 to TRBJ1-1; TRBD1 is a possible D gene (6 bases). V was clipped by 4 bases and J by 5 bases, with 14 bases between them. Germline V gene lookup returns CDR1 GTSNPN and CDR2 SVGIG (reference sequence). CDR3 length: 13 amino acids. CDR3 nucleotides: TGTGCCTGGAACCGAGGGGGGGGGACTGAAGCTTTCTTT. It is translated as CAWNRGGGTEAFF.

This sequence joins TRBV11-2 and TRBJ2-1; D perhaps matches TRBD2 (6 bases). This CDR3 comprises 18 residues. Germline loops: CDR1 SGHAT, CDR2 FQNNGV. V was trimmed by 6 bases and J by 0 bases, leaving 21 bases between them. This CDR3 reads CASRDQTGELSSYNEQFF. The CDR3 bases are TGTGCCAGCAGAGACCAGACGGGGGAACTGAGCTCCTACAATGAGCAGTTCTTC.

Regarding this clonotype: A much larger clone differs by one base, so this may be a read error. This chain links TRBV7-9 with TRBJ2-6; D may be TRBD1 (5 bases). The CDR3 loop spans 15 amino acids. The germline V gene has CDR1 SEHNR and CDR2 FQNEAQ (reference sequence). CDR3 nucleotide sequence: TGTGCCAGCAGCTTAGCTCAATCTGGGGCCAACGCCCTGACTTTC. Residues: CASSLAQSGANALTF.

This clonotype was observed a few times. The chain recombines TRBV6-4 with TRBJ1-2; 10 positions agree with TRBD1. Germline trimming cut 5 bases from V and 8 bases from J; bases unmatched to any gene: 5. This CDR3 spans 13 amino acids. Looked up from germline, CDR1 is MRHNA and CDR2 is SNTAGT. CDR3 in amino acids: CASSSGQGIGYTF. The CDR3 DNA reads TGTGCCAGCAGTTCGGGACAGGGGATCGGCTACACCTTC.

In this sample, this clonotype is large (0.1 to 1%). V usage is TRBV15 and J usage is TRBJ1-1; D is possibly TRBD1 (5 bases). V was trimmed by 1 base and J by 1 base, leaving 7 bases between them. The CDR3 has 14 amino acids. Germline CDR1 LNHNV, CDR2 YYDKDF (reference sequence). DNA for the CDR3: TGTGCCACCAGCAGAGGTCAGGGGAACACTGAAGCTTTCTTT. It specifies CATSRGQGNTEAFF. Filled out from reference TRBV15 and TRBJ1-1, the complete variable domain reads DAMVIQNPRYQVTQFGKPVTLSCSQTLNHNVMYWYQQKSSQAPKLLFHYYDKDFNNEADTPDNFQSRRPNTSFCFLDIRSPGLGDTAMYLCATSRGQGNTEAFFGQGTRLTVV.

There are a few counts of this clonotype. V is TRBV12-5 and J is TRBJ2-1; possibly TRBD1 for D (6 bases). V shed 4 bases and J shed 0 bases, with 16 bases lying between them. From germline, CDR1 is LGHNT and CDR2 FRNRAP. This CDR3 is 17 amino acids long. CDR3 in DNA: TGTGCTAGTGGTTGGCCCACCACAGGGCGCTCCTACAATGAGCAGTTCTTC. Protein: CASGWPTTGRSYNEQFF.

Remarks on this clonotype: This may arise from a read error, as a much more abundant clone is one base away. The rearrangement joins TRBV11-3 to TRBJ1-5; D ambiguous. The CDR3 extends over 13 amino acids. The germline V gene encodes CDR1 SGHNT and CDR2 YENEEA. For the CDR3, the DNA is TGTGCCAGCAGCAGGACGGATGATCATCCCCAGCATTTT. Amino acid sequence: CASSRTDDHPQHF.

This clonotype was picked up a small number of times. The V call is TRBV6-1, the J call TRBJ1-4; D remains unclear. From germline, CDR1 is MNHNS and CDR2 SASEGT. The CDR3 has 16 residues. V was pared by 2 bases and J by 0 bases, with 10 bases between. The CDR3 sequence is CASSERTPATNEKLFF. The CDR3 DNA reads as TGTGCCAGCAGTGAAAGAACGCCTGCAACTAATGAAAAACTGTTTTTT.

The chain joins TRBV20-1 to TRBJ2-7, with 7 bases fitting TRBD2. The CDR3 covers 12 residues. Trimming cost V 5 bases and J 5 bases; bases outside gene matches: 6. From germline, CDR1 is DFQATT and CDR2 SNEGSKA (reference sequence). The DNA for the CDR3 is TGCAGTGCTTCGTGGGGGGGGGACGAGCAGTACTTC. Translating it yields CSASWGGDEQYF.

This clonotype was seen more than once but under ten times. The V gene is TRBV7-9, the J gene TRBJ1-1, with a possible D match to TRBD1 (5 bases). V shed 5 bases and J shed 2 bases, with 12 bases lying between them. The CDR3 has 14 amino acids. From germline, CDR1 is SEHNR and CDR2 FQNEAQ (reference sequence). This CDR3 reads CASSQGTANTEAFF. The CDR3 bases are TGTGCCAGCAGCCAAGGGACGGCAAACACTGAAGCTTTCTTT.

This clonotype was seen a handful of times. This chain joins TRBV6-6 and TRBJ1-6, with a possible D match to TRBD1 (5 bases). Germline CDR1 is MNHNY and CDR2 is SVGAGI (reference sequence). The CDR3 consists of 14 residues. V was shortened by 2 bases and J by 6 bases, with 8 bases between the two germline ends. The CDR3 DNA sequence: TGTGCCAGCAGTTACAGGGACGGTAATTCACCCCTCCACTTT. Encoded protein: CASSYRDGNSPLHF.

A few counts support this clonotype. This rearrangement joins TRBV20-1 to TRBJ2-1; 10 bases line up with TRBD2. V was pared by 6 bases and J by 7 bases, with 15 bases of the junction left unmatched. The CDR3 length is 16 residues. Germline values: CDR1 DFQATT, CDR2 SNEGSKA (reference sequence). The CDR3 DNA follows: TGCAGTGCCGCAGACCTCGGAGCGGGGGGGGGGAATGAGCAGTTCTTC. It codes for CSAADLGAGGGNEQFF.

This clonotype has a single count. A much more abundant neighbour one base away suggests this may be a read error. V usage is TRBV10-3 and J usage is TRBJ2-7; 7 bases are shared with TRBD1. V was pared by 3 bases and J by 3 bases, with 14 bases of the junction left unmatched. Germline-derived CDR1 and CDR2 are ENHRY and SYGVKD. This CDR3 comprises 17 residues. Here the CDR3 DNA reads TGTGCCATCAGTGATCTAACAGGGGCTCAGACGGGCTACGAGCAGTACTTC. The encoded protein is CAISDLTGAQTGYEQYF.

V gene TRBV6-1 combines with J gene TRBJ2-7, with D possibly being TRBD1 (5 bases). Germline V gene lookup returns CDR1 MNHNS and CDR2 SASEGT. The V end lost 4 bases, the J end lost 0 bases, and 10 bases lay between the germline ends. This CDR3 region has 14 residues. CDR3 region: CASSAQGYSYEQYF. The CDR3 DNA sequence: TGTGCCAGCAGTGCCCAGGGATACTCCTACGAGCAGTACTTC.